These 9 T cell receptor beta chains share one sample of origin, sequenced in a study of human T cells and chemical hapten exposure. TCRdb recomputed calls from the RACE reads with MiXCR, one row per CDR3 protein. The sample has 180,000 or so distinct CDR3 sequences, more than 20% seen once; the top ten hold 2% to 2.5%. Time point specified: patch test 3, about 24 weeks after DPC sensitization. As to treatment: therapeutic diphenylcyclopropenone sensitization with weekly scalp DPC. Sequenced material: whole blood, taken in connection with sensitization to the hapten diphenylcyclopropenone (DPC). The receptors here all came from a woman in her 40s with alopecia areata. Some clones in this sample may be carry-over from other donors' samples.

This clonotype appeared a few times. V usage is TRBV19 and J usage is TRBJ2-2; a possible D gene is TRBD2 (5 bases). Germline CDR1 is LNHDA and CDR2 is SQIVND (reference sequence). Trimming took 3 bases from V and 1 from J, leaving 6 bases between them. The CDR3 runs 14 residues. The CDR3 DNA follows: TGTGCCAGTAGTATGGCGGGGAACACCGGGGAGCTGTTTTTT. Translation: CASSMAGNTGELFF.

This clonotype occurred a few times. The genes are TRBV6-2 or TRBV6-3 and TRBJ2-7; no firm D call. V lost 2 bases and J 9 bases, leaving 14 bases between the germline ends. This CDR3 spans 13 amino acids. Germline V gene data show CDR1 as MNHEY and CDR2 as SVGEGT. CDR3 amino acids: CASSYQLLWGQYF. The CDR3 nucleotides are TGTGCCAGCAGTTACCAGCTCCTGTGGGGGCAGTACTTC.

This clonotype was observed a few times. The chain couples TRBV11-1 to TRBJ2-1; 8 bases agree with TRBD2. This CDR3 comprises 16 residues. The junction had 5 bases not matched to a gene; V was cut back by 0 bases and J by 4 bases. The germline V gene has CDR1 SGHAT and CDR2 FQDESV (reference sequence). CDR3 amino acids: CASSLASSGGYNEQFF. The CDR3 nucleotides read TGTGCCAGCAGCTTAGCGTCAAGCGGGGGTTACAATGAGCAGTTCTTC.

This clonotype has more than one count but fewer than ten. The chain combines TRBV5-4 with TRBJ1-4, with 9 bases fitting TRBD1. V lost 9 bases to trimming and J lost 6 bases; unmatched junction nucleotides: 9. The CDR3 is made up of 14 amino acids. CDR1 and CDR2 (germline): SGHNT, YYREEE (reference sequence). CDR3 bases: TGTGCCACCAACCGGGACAGGGCTGATGAAAAACTGTTTTTT. Translated: CATNRDRADEKLFF.

The chain uses TRBV7-3 and TRBJ2-3; D not resolved. The V gene's germline CDR1 is SGHTA and CDR2 FQGTGA. The CDR3 spans 14 residues. The V gene lost 2 bases and the J gene lost 1 base, with 7 bases spanning the gap. In nucleotides, the CDR3 is TGTGCCAGCAGCTTACACACCCGCACAGATACGCAGTATTTT. It yields the protein CASSLHTRTDTQYF.

The rearrangement joins TRBV7-2 to TRBJ2-3, with TRBD2 matching 12 bases. The CDR3 has 16 residues. Germline V lookup: CDR1 SGHTA, CDR2 FQGNSA. Trimming took 5 bases from V and 1 from J; bases not matched to a gene: 4. As DNA, the CDR3 is TGTGCCAGCAGCGACAGACTAGCGGGAGGCACAGATACGCAGTATTTT. This translates into CASSDRLAGGTDTQYF.

This sequence joins TRBV7-9 and TRBJ2-7; D call uncertain. CDR3 size: 15 residues. Germline CDR1 is SEHNR and CDR2 is FQNEAQ (reference sequence). V lost 4 bases, J lost 5 bases, and 18 bases lay in between. The CDR3 DNA follows: TGTGCCAGCAGCTCACGCTACCCTTTGGTTAACGAGCAGTACTTC. Protein sequence: CASSSRYPLVNEQYF.

V is TRBV5-5 and J is TRBJ1-2, with no clear D. The CDR3 has 13 residues. The germline gives CDR1 SGHKS, CDR2 YYEKEE (reference sequence). V was clipped by 4 bases and J by 4 bases, with 11 bases between them. The CDR3 loop reads CASSPQNSYGYTF. The CDR3 coding sequence is TGTGCCAGCAGCCCACAGAATAGCTATGGCTACACCTTC.

This clonotype was recorded a few times. The rearrangement joins TRBV12-3 or TRBV12-4 to TRBJ2-2; maybe TRBD1 (5 bases). Trimming shortened V by 8 bases and J by 2 bases, and 9 bases separated the two germline ends. This CDR3 contains 13 residues. CDR3 DNA sequence: TGTGCCAGCCAGACAGTTAACACCGGGGAGCTGTTTTTT. It is translated as CASQTVNTGELFF.